Listed here is a single T cell receptor beta chain. These data originate in a study of shared T cell receptors in the human thymus. The CDR3 totals 15 residues. With V trimmed by 2 bases and J by 5 bases, 8 bases remained unmatched. Looked up from germline, CDR1 is MDHEN and CDR2 is SYDVKM. Clones were read by immunoSEQ multiplex PCR, and TCRdb kept only the in-frame ones, dropping some. This table holds some 660,000 clones, around 87% found once. The sample was also reused in another study, on human thymus T cells. That work adds: From resections taken during corrective heart surgery, the thymus tissue was obtained. The related literature has documented a marked overlap of thymic repertoires among unrelated individuals.

The receptor comes from a boy in the first two years of life with a congenital heart defect. The gene calls are TRBV28 and TRBJ2-7; 8 nucleotides align to TRBD2. The sample consisted of thymocytes. In nucleotides, the CDR3 is TGTGCCAGCAGTTTACCGACCAGCGGGAGAAACGAGCAGTACTTC. This codes for CASSLPTSGRNEQYF.